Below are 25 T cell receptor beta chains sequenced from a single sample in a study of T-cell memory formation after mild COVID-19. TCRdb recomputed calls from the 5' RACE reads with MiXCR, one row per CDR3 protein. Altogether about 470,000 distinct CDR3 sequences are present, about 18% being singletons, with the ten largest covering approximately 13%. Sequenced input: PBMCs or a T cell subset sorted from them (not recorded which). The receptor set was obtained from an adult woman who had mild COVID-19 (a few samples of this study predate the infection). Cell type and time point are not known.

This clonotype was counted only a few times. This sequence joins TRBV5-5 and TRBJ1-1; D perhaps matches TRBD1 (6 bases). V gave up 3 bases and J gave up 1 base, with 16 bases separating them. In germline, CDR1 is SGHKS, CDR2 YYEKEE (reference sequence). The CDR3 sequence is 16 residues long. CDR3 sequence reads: CASSSAPTGPNTEAFF. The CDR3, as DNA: TGTGCCAGCAGCTCGGCCCCGACAGGACCGAACACTGAAGCTTTCTTT.

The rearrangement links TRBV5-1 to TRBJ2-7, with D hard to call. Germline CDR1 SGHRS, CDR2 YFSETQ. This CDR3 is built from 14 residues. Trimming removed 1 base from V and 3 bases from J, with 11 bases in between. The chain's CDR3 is CASSLSGRSYEQYF. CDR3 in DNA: TGCGCCAGCAGCTTGTCGGGTCGAAGCTACGAGCAGTACTTC.

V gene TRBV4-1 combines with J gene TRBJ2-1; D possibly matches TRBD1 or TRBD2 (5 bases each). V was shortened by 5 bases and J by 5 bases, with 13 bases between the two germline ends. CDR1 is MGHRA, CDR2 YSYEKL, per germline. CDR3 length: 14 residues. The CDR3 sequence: CASSFRTGHNEQFF. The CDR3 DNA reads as TGCGCCAGCAGCTTCCGTACGGGACACAATGAGCAGTTCTTC.

DNA of the CDR3: TGTGCCAGCAGTTTAAGGAGCCTGCCCTACGAGCAGTACTTC. This sequence encodes CASSLRSLPYEQYF. The chain joins TRBV12-3 or TRBV12-4 to TRBJ2-7; D unclear. V was shortened by 2 bases and J by 2 bases, with 10 bases between the two germline ends. The CDR3 sequence is 14 residues long.

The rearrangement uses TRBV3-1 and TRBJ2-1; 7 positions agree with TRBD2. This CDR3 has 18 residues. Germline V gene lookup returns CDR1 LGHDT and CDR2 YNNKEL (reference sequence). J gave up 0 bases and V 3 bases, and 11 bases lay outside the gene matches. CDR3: CASSHWSLGGSSYNEQFF. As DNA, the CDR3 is TGTGCCAGCAGCCACTGGTCTTTAGGCGGGAGCTCCTACAATGAGCAGTTCTTC.

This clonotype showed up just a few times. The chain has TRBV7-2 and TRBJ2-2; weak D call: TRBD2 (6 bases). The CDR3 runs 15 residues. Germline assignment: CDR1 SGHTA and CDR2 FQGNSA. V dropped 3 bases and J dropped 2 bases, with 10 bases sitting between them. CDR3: CASSLGTLNTGELFF. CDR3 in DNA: TGTGCCAGCAGCTTGGGGACTCTAAACACCGGGGAGCTGTTTTTT.

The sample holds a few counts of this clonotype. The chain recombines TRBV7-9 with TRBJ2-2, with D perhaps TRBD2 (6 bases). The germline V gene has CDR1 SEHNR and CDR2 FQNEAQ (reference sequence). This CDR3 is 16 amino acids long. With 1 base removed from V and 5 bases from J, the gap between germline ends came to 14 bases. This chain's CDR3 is CASSLGGDLQTGELFF. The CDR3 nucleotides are TGTGCCAGCAGCTTAGGAGGGGACTTACAGACCGGGGAGCTGTTTTTT.

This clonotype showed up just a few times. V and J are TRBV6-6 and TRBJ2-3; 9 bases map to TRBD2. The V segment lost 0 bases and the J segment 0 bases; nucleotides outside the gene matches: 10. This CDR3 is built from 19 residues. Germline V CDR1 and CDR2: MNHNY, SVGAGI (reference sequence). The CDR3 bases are TGTGCCAGCAGTTACTCGAGCTTTAGCGGGGGCCCTAGCACAGATACGCAGTATTTT. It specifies CASSYSSFSGGPSTDTQYF.

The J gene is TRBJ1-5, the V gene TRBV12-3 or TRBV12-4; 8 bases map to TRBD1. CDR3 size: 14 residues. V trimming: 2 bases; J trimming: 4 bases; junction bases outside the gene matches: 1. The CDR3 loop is CASSLHRGNQPQHF. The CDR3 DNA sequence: TGTGCCAGCAGTTTACACAGGGGGAATCAGCCCCAGCATTTT.

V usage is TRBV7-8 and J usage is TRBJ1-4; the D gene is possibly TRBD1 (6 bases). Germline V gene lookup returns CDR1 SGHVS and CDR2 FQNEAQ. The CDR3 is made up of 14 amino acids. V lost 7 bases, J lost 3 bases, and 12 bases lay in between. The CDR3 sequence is CASKGGPANEKLFF. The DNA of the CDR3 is TGTGCCAGCAAGGGGGGTCCCGCTAATGAAAAACTGTTTTTT. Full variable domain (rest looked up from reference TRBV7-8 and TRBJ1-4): GAGVSQSPRYKVAKRGQDVALRCDPISGHVSLFWYQQALGQGPEFLTYFQNEAQLDKSGLPSDRFFAERPEGSVSTLKIQRTQQEDSAVYLCASKGGPANEKLFFGSGTQLSVL.

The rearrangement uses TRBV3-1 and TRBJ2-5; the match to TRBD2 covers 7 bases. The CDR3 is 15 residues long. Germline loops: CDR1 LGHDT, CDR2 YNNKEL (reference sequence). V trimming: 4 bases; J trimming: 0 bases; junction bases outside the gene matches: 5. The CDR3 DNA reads TGTGCCAGCAGCCCCCCCCTAGCGGACCAAGAGACCCAGTACTTC. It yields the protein CASSPPLADQETQYF.

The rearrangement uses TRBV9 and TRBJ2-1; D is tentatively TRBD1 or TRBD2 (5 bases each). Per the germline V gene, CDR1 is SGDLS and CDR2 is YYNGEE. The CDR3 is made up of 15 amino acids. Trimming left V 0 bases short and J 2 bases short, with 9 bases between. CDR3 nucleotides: TGTGCCAGCAGCGTAGACGGGACCCCCTACAATGAGCAGTTCTTC. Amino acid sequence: CASSVDGTPYNEQFF.

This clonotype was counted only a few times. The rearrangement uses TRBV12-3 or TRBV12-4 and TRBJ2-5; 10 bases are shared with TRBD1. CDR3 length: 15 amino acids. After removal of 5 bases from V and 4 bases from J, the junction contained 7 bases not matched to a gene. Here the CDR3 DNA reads TGTGCCAGCAGTGGACGGACAGGGGGGTCAGAGACCCAGTACTTC. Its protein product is CASSGRTGGSETQYF.

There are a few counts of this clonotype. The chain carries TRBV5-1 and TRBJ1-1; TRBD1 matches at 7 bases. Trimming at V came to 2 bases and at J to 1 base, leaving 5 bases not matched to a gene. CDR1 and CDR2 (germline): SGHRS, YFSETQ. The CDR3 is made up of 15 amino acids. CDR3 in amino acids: CASSLIQGSNTEAFF. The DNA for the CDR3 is TGCGCCAGCAGCTTAATACAGGGGTCGAACACTGAAGCTTTCTTT.

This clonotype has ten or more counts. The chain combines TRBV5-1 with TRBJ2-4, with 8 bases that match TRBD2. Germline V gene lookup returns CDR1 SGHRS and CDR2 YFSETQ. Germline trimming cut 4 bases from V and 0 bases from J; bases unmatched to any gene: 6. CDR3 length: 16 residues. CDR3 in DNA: TGCGCCAGCAGCGCGGGAGGCCCTCTAGCCAAAAACATTCAGTACTTC. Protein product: CASSAGGPLAKNIQYF.

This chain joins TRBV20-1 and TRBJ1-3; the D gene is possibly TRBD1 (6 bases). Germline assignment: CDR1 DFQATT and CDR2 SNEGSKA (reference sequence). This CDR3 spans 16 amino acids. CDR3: CASRDNRVFSGNTIYF. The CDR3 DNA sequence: TGCGCTTCCCGGGACAACCGGGTTTTCTCTGGAAACACCATATATTTT.

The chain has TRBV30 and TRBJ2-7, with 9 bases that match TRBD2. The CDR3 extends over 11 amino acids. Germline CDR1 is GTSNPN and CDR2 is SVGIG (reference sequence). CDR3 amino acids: CVVAGAYEQYF. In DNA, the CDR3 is TGTGTGGTAGCGGGGGCCTACGAGCAGTACTTC.

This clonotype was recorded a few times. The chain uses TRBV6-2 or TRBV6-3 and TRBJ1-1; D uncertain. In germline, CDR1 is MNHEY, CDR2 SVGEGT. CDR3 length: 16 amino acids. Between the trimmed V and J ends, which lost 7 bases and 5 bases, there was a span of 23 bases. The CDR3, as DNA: TGTGCCAGCAAAGAAAAAGAAGTAATCCAAAGGACTGAAGCTTTCTTT. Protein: CASKEKEVIQRTEAFF.

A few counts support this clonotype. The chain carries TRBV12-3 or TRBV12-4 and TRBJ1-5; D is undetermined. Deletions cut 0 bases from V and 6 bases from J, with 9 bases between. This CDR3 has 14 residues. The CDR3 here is CASSLATSGQPQHF. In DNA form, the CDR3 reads TGTGCCAGCAGTTTAGCGACTTCGGGTCAGCCCCAGCATTTT.

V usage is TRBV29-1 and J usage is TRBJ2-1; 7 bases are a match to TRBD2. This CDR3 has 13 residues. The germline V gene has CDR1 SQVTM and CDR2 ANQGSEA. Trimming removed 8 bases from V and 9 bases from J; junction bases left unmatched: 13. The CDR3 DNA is TGCAGCATACCGGGACTACGGTGGAGTGAGCAGTTCTTC. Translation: CSIPGLRWSEQFF.

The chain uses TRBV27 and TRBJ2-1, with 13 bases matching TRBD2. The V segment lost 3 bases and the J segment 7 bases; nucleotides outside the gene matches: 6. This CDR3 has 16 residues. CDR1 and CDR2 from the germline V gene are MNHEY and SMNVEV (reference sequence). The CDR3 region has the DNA TGTGCCAGCAGTTTTCGACTAGCGGGAGGAATAAATGAGCAGTTCTTC. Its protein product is CASSFRLAGGINEQFF.

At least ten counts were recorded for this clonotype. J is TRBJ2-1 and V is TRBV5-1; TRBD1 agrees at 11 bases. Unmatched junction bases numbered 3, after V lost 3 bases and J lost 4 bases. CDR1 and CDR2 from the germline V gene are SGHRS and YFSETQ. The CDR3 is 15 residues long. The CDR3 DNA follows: TGCGCCAGCAGCTCCGGGACAGGGGGTTACAATGAGCAGTTCTTC. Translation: CASSSGTGGYNEQFF. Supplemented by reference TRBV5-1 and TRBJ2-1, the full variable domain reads KAGVTQTPRYLIKTRGQQVTLSCSPISGHRSVSWYQQTPGQGLQFLFEYFSETQRNKGNFPGRFSGRQFSNSRSEMNVSTLELGDSALYLCASSSGTGGYNEQFFGPGTRLTVL.

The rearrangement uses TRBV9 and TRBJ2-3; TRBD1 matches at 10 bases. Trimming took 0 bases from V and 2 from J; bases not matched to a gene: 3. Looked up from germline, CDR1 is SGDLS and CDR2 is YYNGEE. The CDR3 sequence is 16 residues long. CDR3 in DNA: TGTGCCAGCAGCGTAGAGGGACAGGGGCCCACAGATACGCAGTATTTT. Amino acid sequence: CASSVEGQGPTDTQYF.

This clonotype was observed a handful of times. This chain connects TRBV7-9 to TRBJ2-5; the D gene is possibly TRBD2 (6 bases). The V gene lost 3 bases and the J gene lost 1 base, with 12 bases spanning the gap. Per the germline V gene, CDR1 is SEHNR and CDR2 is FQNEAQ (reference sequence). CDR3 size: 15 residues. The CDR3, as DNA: TGTGCCAGCAGCTTGTCGGGAGCCACCCAAGAGACCCAGTACTTC. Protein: CASSLSGATQETQYF.

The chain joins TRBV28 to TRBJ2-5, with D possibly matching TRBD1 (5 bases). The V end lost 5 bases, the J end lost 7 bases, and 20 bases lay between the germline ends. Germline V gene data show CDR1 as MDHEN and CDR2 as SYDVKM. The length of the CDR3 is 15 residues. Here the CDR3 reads CASSDQGEVGRTQYF. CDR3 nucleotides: TGTGCCAGCAGTGATCAGGGTGAGGTGGGCCGGACCCAGTACTTC.